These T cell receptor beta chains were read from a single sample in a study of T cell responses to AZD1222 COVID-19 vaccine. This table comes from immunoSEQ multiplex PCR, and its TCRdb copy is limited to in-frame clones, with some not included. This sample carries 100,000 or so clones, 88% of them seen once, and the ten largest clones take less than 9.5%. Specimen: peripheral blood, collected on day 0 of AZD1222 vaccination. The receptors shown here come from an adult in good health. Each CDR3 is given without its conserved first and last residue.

CDR3aa: AISVGQGNTEAF; j_gene: TRBJ1-1; v_gene: TRBV10-3
CDR3aa: ASSLVGATSLTGELF; j_gene: TRBJ2-2; v_gene: TRBV5-4
CDR3aa: ARGSGTKYSGETQY; j_gene: TRBJ2-5; v_gene: TRBV3-1/TRBV3-2
CDR3aa: ASSPYRSGHLNTEAF; j_gene: TRBJ1-1; v_gene: TRBV6-2/TRBV6-3
CDR3aa: AISEGSAIT; j_gene: TRBJ1-2; v_gene: TRBV10-3
CDR3aa: ASRNRSPGELF; j_gene: TRBJ2-2; v_gene: TRBV12-3/TRBV12-4
CDR3aa: ASSGDRGVATNEKLF; j_gene: TRBJ1-4; v_gene: TRBV7-2
CDR3aa: AIMGTGDTGELF; j_gene: TRBJ2-2; v_gene: TRBV10-3
CDR3aa: ASSADGRAEAF; j_gene: TRBJ1-1; v_gene: TRBV5-1
CDR3aa: ASSDSGTAHGYT; j_gene: TRBJ1-2; v_gene: TRBV5-1
CDR3aa: ASSAKPTGSGMRTDTQY; j_gene: TRBJ2-3; v_gene: TRBV9
CDR3aa: ASSSSLTIKTEAF; j_gene: TRBJ1-1; v_gene: TRBV7-6
CDR3aa: SARTTDTQY; j_gene: TRBJ2-3; v_gene: TRBV20-1
CDR3aa: ARVLAVIYNEQF; j_gene: TRBJ2-1; v_gene: TRBV27
CDR3aa: AFTGQGRYEQY; j_gene: TRBJ2-7; v_gene: TRBV30
CDR3aa: ASSLTGLAAYEQY; j_gene: TRBJ2-7; v_gene: TRBV7-3
CDR3aa: ASSLGINYGYT; j_gene: TRBJ1-2; v_gene: TRBV6-1
CDR3aa: ASSVGLTSTDTQY; j_gene: TRBJ2-3; v_gene: TRBV9
CDR3aa: ASSLWASGRSGELF; j_gene: TRBJ2-2; v_gene: TRBV27
CDR3aa: ASSQAQGAGEQY; j_gene: TRBJ2-7; v_gene: TRBV3-1/TRBV3-2
CDR3aa: ASSLHTSGYNEQF; j_gene: TRBJ2-1; v_gene: TRBV5-5
CDR3aa: ASSYRRGNEQF; j_gene: TRBJ2-1; v_gene: TRBV6-5
CDR3aa: ASSPTGTQTYNEQF; j_gene: TRBJ2-1; v_gene: TRBV5-1
CDR3aa: ASSYFMRGKETQY; j_gene: TRBJ2-5; v_gene: TRBV6-2/TRBV6-3
CDR3aa: ASSLDRGQNSPLH; j_gene: TRBJ1-6; v_gene: TRBV18
CDR3aa: ASTPSGTGHEKLF; j_gene: TRBJ1-4; v_gene: TRBV5-1